This entry concerns a single TCR beta chain. Its antigen is unknown. These data are taken from a study of shared clonotypes between healthy human individuals. Across the study: Samples came from two female and a few male donors aged 18 to 49. Study-level points and caveats: Non-shared clonotypes displayed generation probabilities falling below those of clonotypes present in all four donors. Genetic and exposure-history diversity was limited by the few donors. A generally larger estimated richness was seen in naive subsets than in memory subsets.

Measured with immunoSEQ multiplex PCR; TCRdb has only the in-frame clones, and not every one. This table has under 850,000 clones, 55% to 80% appearing once. The germline V gene encodes CDR1 LNHDA and CDR2 SQIVND (reference sequence). The CDR3 spans 15 residues. The trim removed 4 bases at V and 7 bases at J, leaving 8 bases unmatched. The clonotype originates from a young woman in good health. The rearrangement links TRBV19 to TRBJ2-1, with 9 bases fitting TRBD2. Sequenced input: memory CD4+ T cells sorted from blood. Indicated subset: CD45RA-negative fraction. DNA of the CDR3: TGTGCCAGTAGTAAGGCGGGAGGGCCCTGGAATGAGCAGTTCTTC. Amino acid sequence: CASSKAGGPWNEQFF. Filled out from reference TRBV19 and TRBJ2-1, the complete variable domain reads DGGITQSPKYLFRKEGQNVTLSCEQNLNHDAMYWYRQDPGQGLRLIYYSQIVNDFQKGDIAEGYSVSREKKESFPLTVTSAQKNPTAFYLCASSKAGGPWNEQFFGPGTRLTVL.